The 17 T cell receptor beta chains listed next were all sequenced from one sample in a study of CD8+ T cells in alopecia areata. RNA, once extracted, was reverse transcribed into cDNA for use as the sequencing template. This table comes from immunoSEQ multiplex PCR, and its TCRdb copy is limited to in-frame clones, with some not included. The sample consists of about 200,000 clones, roughly three fifths of them appearing once. Sequencing was done on a sample of CD8+ T cells sorted from blood. The receptor source for this set is a human donor in good health.

This chain joins TRBV2 and TRBJ1-1; D gene uncertain. This CDR3 comprises 11 residues. Germline assignment: CDR1 SNHLY and CDR2 FYNNEI. The V and J ends lost 5 bases and 6 bases respectively, with 7 bases between them. CDR3 sequence reads: CASSLAPEAFF. CDR3 DNA sequence: TGTGCCAGCAGTCTAGCCCCTGAAGCTTTCTTT.

This clone has at least ten counts. The chain uses TRBV6-9 and TRBJ1-6, with no clear D. This CDR3 has 12 residues. CDR1 is MNHGY and CDR2 is SVAAGI in the germline V gene. Trimming cost V 6 bases and J 12 bases, with 12 bases left between them. The CDR3 coding sequence is TGTGCCAGCAGCCGCGCGGCAGGACCCCTCCACTTT. This codes for CASSRAAGPLHF.

The rearrangement uses TRBV2 and TRBJ2-1; 7 bases are a match to TRBD2. The CDR3 runs 14 residues. The junction had 11 bases not matched to a gene; V was cut back by 10 bases and J by 5 bases. CDR1 is SNHLY, CDR2 FYNNEI, per germline. DNA of the CDR3: TGTGCCATAGAGGCGGCGGGGGTGGACAATGAGCAGTTCTTC. It encodes CAIEAAGVDNEQFF.

The J gene is TRBJ2-5, the V gene TRBV13; D possibly matches TRBD1 or TRBD2 (5 bases each). The CDR3 sequence is 14 residues long. The germline CDR1 and CDR2 sequences are PRHDT and FYEKMQ (reference sequence). V shed 5 bases and J shed 5 bases, with 15 bases lying between them. CDR3: CASSVTRGGETQYF. CDR3 DNA: TGTGCCAGCAGCGTCACACGGGGCGGGGAGACCCAGTACTTC.

The table lists this clone with a few counts. The chain is built from TRBV2 and TRBJ2-1; TRBD1 is a possible D gene (5 bases). Trimming took off 8 bases at V and 4 bases at J, with 9 bases between the two ends. Germline-derived CDR1 and CDR2 are SNHLY and FYNNEI. The CDR3 loop spans 12 amino acids. The CDR3 DNA reads TGTGCCAGCCAGCAGGGTTACAATGAGCAGTTCTTC. Translating gives CASQQGYNEQFF.

This rearrangement joins TRBV9 to TRBJ2-3; 11 nucleotides align to TRBD2. Germline V gives CDR1 SGDLS, CDR2 YYNGEE. The CDR3 length is 16 residues. Unmatched junction bases numbered 4, after V lost 3 bases and J lost 1 base. CDR3 sequence reads: CASSASGGTRTDTQYF. For the CDR3, the DNA is TGTGCCAGCAGCGCTAGCGGGGGGACACGCACAGATACGCAGTATTTT.

The V gene is TRBV29-1, the J gene TRBJ2-5; 8 positions agree with TRBD1. Unmatched junction bases numbered 7, after V lost 4 bases and J lost 0 bases. Germline V gene data show CDR1 as SQVTM and CDR2 as ANQGSEA. The CDR3 contains 15 residues. CDR3 bases: TGCAGCGTTGGAGGAGGACAGGGCGACCAAGAGACCCAGTACTTC. This codes for CSVGGGQGDQETQYF.

This clone was found a few times. J is TRBJ2-1 and V is TRBV5-4, with D unclear. V gave up 0 bases and J gave up 9 bases, with 10 bases separating them. From germline, CDR1 is SGHNT and CDR2 YYREEE (reference sequence). The CDR3 contains 13 residues. Written as DNA, the CDR3 is TGTGCCAGCAGCTTGGGGGAAATGTCTGAGCAGTTCTTC. This codes for CASSLGEMSEQFF. Filled out from reference TRBV5-4 and TRBJ2-1, the complete variable domain reads ETGVTQSPTHLIKTRGQQVTLRCSSQSGHNTVSWYQQALGQGPQFIFQYYREEENGRGNFPPRFSGLQFPNYSSELNVNALELDDSALYLCASSLGEMSEQFFGPGTRLTVL.

The chain employs TRBV2 and TRBJ2-3; 13 bases agree with TRBD2. Unmatched junction bases numbered 9, after V lost 6 bases and J lost 3 bases. Per the germline V gene, CDR1 is SNHLY and CDR2 is FYNNEI. CDR3 length: 17 residues. Here the CDR3 DNA reads TGTGCCAGCAGCCGGTTGACTAGCGGGGGGATGACAGATACGCAGTATTTT. Its protein is CASSRLTSGGMTDTQYF.

The chain links TRBV6-6 to TRBJ1-1, with a tentative D call TRBD1 (5 bases). The CDR3 sequence is 14 residues long. Per the germline V gene, CDR1 is MNHNY and CDR2 is SVGAGI (reference sequence). V lost 7 bases and J 0 bases, leaving 12 bases between the germline ends. CDR3 in amino acids: CASNRGLLNTEAFF. The CDR3 DNA sequence: TGTGCCAGCAATCGGGGACTGTTGAACACTGAAGCTTTCTTT.

V usage is TRBV25-1 and J usage is TRBJ1-4; a weak D match, TRBD1 (5 bases). Trimming took 5 bases from V and 8 from J, leaving 12 bases between them. The CDR3 consists of 13 residues. CDR1 is MGHDK and CDR2 is SYGVNS in the germline V gene. The CDR3 loop is CASSLGGTEKLFF. In nucleotides, the CDR3 is TGTGCCAGCAGTCTGGGAGGGACGGAAAAACTGTTTTTT.

The CDR3 bases are TGTGCCTGGAGACGAGGCAATGAGCAGTTCTTC. As protein: CAWRRGNEQFF. The chain links TRBV30 to TRBJ2-1, with D hard to call. V gave up 3 bases and J gave up 6 bases, with 6 bases separating them. The CDR3 is made up of 11 amino acids. In germline, CDR1 is GTSNPN, CDR2 SVGIG (reference sequence).

This clone was counted a single time. This chain joins TRBV7-9 and TRBJ2-3, with D possibly called TRBD1 or TRBD2 (7 bases each). V lost 0 bases, J lost 4 bases, and 11 bases lay in between. CDR3 length: 15 amino acids. CDR1 is SEHNR, CDR2 FQNEAQ, per germline (reference sequence). This CDR3 is CASSLAAGGADTQYF. The CDR3 DNA sequence: TGTGCCAGCAGCTTAGCGGCAGGGGGGGCAGATACGCAGTATTTT.

V and J are TRBV13 and TRBJ2-3, with D unclear. The CDR3 spans 11 residues. Trimming shortened V by 6 bases and J by 2 bases, and 3 bases separated the two germline ends. Germline CDR1 PRHDT, CDR2 FYEKMQ (reference sequence). The DNA of the CDR3 is TGTGCCAGCAGATCCACAGATACGCAGTATTTT. Protein sequence: CASRSTDTQYF.

V usage is TRBV29-1 and J usage is TRBJ1-1; D uncertain. The V gene's germline CDR1 is SQVTM and CDR2 ANQGSEA. Trimming took off 2 bases at V and 1 base at J, with 8 bases between the two ends. The CDR3 is 13 residues long. As DNA, the CDR3 is TGCAGCGTTGAAAGTCGGTCGAACACTGAAGCTTTCTTT. Amino acids: CSVESRSNTEAFF.

This chain joins TRBV13 and TRBJ1-1; perhaps TRBD1 as D (5 bases). The germline V gene has CDR1 PRHDT and CDR2 FYEKMQ (reference sequence). The CDR3 has 15 amino acids. V dropped 5 bases and J dropped 1 base, with 14 bases sitting between them. The CDR3 nucleotides read TGTGCCAGCAGCCTTTTTGCAGGGAGGAACACTGAAGCTTTCTTT. Amino acid sequence: CASSLFAGRNTEAFF. The full variable domain, with the rest looked up from reference TRBV13 and TRBJ1-1, is AAGVIQSPRHLIKEKRETATLKCYPIPRHDTVYWYQQGPGQDPQFLISFYEKMQSDKGSIPDRFSAQQFSDYHSELNMSSLELGDSALYFCASSLFAGRNTEAFFGQGTRLTVV.

A few counts support this clone. The chain couples TRBV7-9 to TRBJ2-1, with TRBD1 as a possible D gene (6 bases). Deletions cut 6 bases from V and 4 bases from J, with 13 bases between. Germline loops: CDR1 SEHNR, CDR2 FQNEAQ (reference sequence). The CDR3 runs 14 residues. CDR3 sequence: CASRREGVYNEQFF. CDR3 DNA sequence: TGTGCCAGCAGACGCGAGGGGGTTTACAATGAGCAGTTCTTC.